The rows below give T cell receptor beta chains drawn from one sample of a study of T-cell reconstitution after alpha-beta-depleted transplantation in children. TCRdb reprocessed the PCR reads via MiXCR and lists one record per CDR3 protein. The data hold 250,000 to 400,000 distinct CDR3 sequences, with 23% observed a single time. The material sequenced was PBMCs, mostly from graft donor cells, taken 180 days after TCRalphabeta/CD19-depleted stem cell transplant. All receptors derive from a male patient aged 5 to 17 who had a stem cell transplant for acute lymphoblastic leukemia, so the T cells may come from the graft donor. Each CDR3 is given with its conserved first and last residue. A D gene is named only where the DNA matches it firmly. A row's size may be missing; if present it is once, few, many or a size class.

V,D,J,size,DNA,CDR3
TRBV5-1,TRBD2,TRBJ2-5,.,TGCGCCAGCAGCTTGGTGGCTAGCGGGAGGGAGACCCAGTACTTC,CASSLVASGRETQYF
TRBV20-1,TRBD2,TRBJ2-2,once,TGCAGTGCTAGACTACTAGCGGGATACACCGGGGAGCTGTTTTTT,CSARLLAGYTGELFF
TRBV12-3/TRBV12-4,TRBD2,TRBJ2-7,.,TGTGCCAGCAGCCTCTTCGGGACTAGCTACGAGCAGTACTTC,CASSLFGTSYEQYF
TRBV7-9,.,TRBJ1-1,few,TGTGCCAGCAGTGTCACCTTAGCTTTCTTT,CASSVTLAFF
TRBV11-3,.,TRBJ2-5,once,TGTGCCAGCAGCTTTAGGTATCCGGGGGCCCAGTACTTC,CASSFRYPGAQYF
TRBV7-2,.,TRBJ2-3,few,TGTGCCAGCAGCTTAGACGGGAGTATCGGAGATACGCAGTATTTT,CASSLDGSIGDTQYF
TRBV20-1,.,TRBJ2-2,many,TGCAGTGCTACTGGGACGAGGAACACCGGGGAGCTGTTTTTT,CSATGTRNTGELFF
TRBV10-3,.,TRBJ2-1,.,TGTGCCATCAGGGGTAACAATGAGCAGTTCTTC,CAIRGNNEQFF
TRBV7-3,TRBD2,TRBJ2-1,once,TGTGCCAGCAGCTTCGGACTAGCACTGGGGGATGAGCAGTTCTTC,CASSFGLALGDEQFF
TRBV7-9,TRBD2,TRBJ2-7,few,TGTGCCAGCAGCAGGCTAGCGGGAGGGCCTCGATACGAGCAGTACTTC,CASSRLAGGPRYEQYF
TRBV7-9,TRBD1,TRBJ1-6,few,TGTGCCAGCAGCCCCGGGGACAGTTATTTGTCACCCCTCCACTTT,CASSPGDSYLSPLHF
TRBV12-3/TRBV12-4,.,TRBJ1-2,few,TGTGCCAGCAGTTTAGGGGGGGAGGCTAGCTATGGCTACACCTTC,CASSLGGEASYGYTF
TRBV20-1,.,TRBJ2-7,.,TGCAGTGCTAGAGACAGGCTAAGGAACGAGCAGTACTTC,CSARDRLRNEQYF
TRBV20-1,TRBD2,TRBJ2-1,.,TGCAGTGCTGGACTAGTCGTGACCTACAATGAGCAGTTCTTC,CSAGLVVTYNEQFF
TRBV2,.,TRBJ2-6,few,TGTGCCAGCAGACGAGTCCCCGGGGCCAACGTCCTGACTTTC,CASRRVPGANVLTF
TRBV28,.,TRBJ2-4,few,TGTGCCACCAACCCGGCTGGACTGTCAATAACCAAAAACATTCAGTACTTC,CATNPAGLSITKNIQYF
TRBV5-1,.,TRBJ2-7,.,TGCGCCAGCAGCTCCCTGGGGGGCGGAGGCTACGAGCAGTACTTC,CASSSLGGGGYEQYF